This TCR beta chain was sequenced during a study of T cells in Graves' hyperthyroidism and ophthalmopathy. Thyroid ultrasound and orbital computed tomography, with clinical symptoms and serum thyroxine and TRAb, informed diagnoses. This clonotype was found a few times. Its antigen remains unknown. A read error may account for a junction end that differs from germline. Germline lookup yields CDR1 MGHRA and CDR2 YSYEKL. The CDR3 loop spans 13 amino acids. Template material for amplifying TCR beta CDR3 regions consisted of RNA transcripts. HTBI primers drove first-round RT-PCR of the TCR CDR3. TCRdb processed the multiplex PCR reads anew with MiXCR; each CDR3 protein has one entry. The table includes 750,000 to 950,000 distinct CDR3 sequences, more than 30% detected once. Study-wide results and caveats: Ophthalmopathy was identified by the model a median about 6.8 months ahead of onset. Most clonotypes expanded in thyroid above 0.001 were likewise present in blood.

The V gene is TRBV4-1, the J gene TRBJ2-7, with D perhaps TRBD1 or TRBD2 (5 bases each). The sequenced sample consisted of blood. This receptor was obtained from a man aged 18-30 years with Graves' hyperthyroidism. The CDR3 DNA reads as TGTGCCAGCAGTTACGGGGCGGGCAACGAGCAGTACTTC. This sequence encodes CASSYGAGNEQYF.